These T cell receptor beta chains were read from a single sample in a study of blood T cell repertoires in COVID-19. The data were produced by immunoSEQ multiplex PCR, yet TCRdb's version contains in-frame clones alone and is incomplete. The table records fewer than 100,000 clones, about 87% of them present only once. Sequenced input: peripheral blood. These TCRs come from a human donor with acute or convalescent COVID-19. The donor label of this sample is uncertain. Each CDR3 is given without its conserved first and last residue.

length	V	CDR3
13	TRBV4-2	ASSQREGGQETQY
13	TRBV3-1/TRBV3-2	ASSQEWGLQETQY
13	TRBV5-1	ASSLDAGGSYEQY
11	TRBV5-5	ASSLEPGYGYT
11	TRBV28	ASSLSPIYEQY
14	TRBV7-2	ASSLGGPLAKNIQY
12	TRBV11-3	ASSEQGQNTEAF
12	TRBV2	ASSDRVGNQPQH
14	TRBV11-2	ASSLLFLGQGETQY
14	TRBV5-4	ASSLQIAGGTGELF
15	TRBV4-3	ASSQASGGGDTDTQY